Sequencing of this T cell receptor beta chain was carried out in a study of shared clonotypes between healthy human individuals. Study as a whole: The composition of the donors was a couple of women and a few men aged 18 to 49. Every donor yielded three CD4 naive, three CD4 memory, two CD8 naive and one CD8 memory plate.

Per the study methods: Filtering of immunoSEQ junctional sequences could not match full-length read filtering. Clones were sequenced by immunoSEQ multiplex PCR, and TCRdb holds only the in-frame ones, with some missing. The D gene and trimming were derived from the DNA, and the V and J assignments and clone size from that table. There are more than 900,000 clones in the sample; around 82% occur only once, and more than 0.55% lies in the top ten. This CDR3 is built from 15 residues. The germline V gene encodes CDR1 MRHNA and CDR2 SNTAGT. V was pared by 6 bases and J by 8 bases, with 12 bases of the junction left unmatched.

The sample consisted of memory CD4+ T cells from PBMCs. Noted subset: CD45RA-negative fraction. This TCR was sampled from a man aged 18 to 30 in good health. Some clones in this sample may be carry-over from other donors' samples. This sequence joins TRBV6-4 and TRBJ2-1; 8 bases agree with TRBD2. The chain's CDR3 is CASRMWAGGVYEQFF. DNA for the CDR3: TGTGCCAGCAGAATGTGGGCGGGAGGTGTGTATGAGCAGTTCTTC.